The present TCR beta chain was sequenced within a study of cytomegalovirus exposure and HLA in healthy donors. PCR primers comprised 60 Vbeta and 13 Jbeta primers. Per the original data handling: Among the unique TCR beta chains that a later analysis counted, 80 million to 100 million in all, about 11 million were shared. The assay was immunoSEQ multiplex PCR, and TCRdb's table has in-frame clones only and misses some. D and trimming were read from the DNA, whereas the V and J calls and clone size are those reported in that table. The sample has roughly 92,000 clones; approximately 81% are singletons. Whole-study results and caveats: In all likelihood, a cluster of highly shared sequence variants was a sequencing artifact. For presence/absence analyses, sequencing depth was assumed to be roughly uniform across donors.

A remark on this clone: No antigen is known for it.

Specimen: PBMCs. This TCR was sampled from a woman aged 70-85 years in good health and CMV-seropositive.

The CDR3 protein is CASSLRDRIRADTQYF. In DNA, the CDR3 is TGTGCCAGCAGCTTAAGGGACAGGATTCGGGCAGATACGCAGTATTTT. This chain joins TRBV7-8 and TRBJ2-3; 8 positions match TRBD1. The ends lost 2 bases at V and 4 bases at J; junction bases unmatched: 8. Germline V gives CDR1 SGHVS, CDR2 FQNEAQ. The CDR3 consists of 16 residues.